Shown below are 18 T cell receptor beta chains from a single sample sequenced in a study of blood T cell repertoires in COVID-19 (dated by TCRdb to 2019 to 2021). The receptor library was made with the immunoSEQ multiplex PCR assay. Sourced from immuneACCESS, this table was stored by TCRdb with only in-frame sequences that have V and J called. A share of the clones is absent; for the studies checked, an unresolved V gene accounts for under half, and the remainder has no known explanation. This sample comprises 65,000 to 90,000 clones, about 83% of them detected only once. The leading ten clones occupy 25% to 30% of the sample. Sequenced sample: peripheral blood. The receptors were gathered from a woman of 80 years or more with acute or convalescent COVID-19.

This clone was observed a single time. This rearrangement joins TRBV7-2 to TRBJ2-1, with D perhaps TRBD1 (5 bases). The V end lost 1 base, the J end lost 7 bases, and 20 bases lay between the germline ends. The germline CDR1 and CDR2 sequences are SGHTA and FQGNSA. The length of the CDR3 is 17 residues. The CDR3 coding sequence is TGTGCCAGCAGCTTAGAGGTGGGCAGGGTTGCTAAAAATGAGCAGTTCTTC. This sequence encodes CASSLEVGRVAKNEQFF.

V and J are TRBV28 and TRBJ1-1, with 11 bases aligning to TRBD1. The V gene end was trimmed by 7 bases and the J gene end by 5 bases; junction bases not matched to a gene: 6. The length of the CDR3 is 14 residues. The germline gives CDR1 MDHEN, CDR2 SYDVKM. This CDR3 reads CASTLGDRGTEAFF. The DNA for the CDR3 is TGTGCCAGCACCCTAGGGGACAGGGGGACTGAAGCTTTCTTT.

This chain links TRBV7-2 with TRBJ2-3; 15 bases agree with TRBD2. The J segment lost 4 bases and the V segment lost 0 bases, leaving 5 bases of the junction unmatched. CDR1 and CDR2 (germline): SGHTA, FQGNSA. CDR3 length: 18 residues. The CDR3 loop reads CASSLAGLAGGTADTQYF. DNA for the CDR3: TGTGCCAGCAGCTTAGCGGGACTAGCGGGGGGTACGGCAGATACGCAGTATTTT.

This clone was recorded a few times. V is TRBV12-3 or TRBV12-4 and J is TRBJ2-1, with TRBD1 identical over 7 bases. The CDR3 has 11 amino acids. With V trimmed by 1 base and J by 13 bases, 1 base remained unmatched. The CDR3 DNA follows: TGTGCCAGCAGTTTAGACAGGGGCCAGTTCTTC. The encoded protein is CASSLDRGQFF.

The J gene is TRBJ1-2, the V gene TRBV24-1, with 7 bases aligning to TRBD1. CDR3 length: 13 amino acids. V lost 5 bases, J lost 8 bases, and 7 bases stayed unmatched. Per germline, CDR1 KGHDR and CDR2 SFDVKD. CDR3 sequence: CATSGIQGRGYTF. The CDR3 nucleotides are TGTGCCACCAGTGGCATACAGGGGCGCGGCTACACCTTC.

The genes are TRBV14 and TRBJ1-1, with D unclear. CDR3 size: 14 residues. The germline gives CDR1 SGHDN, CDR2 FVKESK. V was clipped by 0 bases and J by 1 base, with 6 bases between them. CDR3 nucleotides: TGTGCCAGCAGCCAAGATTTATCGAACACTGAAGCTTTCTTT. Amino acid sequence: CASSQDLSNTEAFF.

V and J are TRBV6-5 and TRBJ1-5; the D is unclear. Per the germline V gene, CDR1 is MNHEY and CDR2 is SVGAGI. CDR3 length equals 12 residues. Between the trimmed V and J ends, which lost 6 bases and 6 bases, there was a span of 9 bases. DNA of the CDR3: TGTGCCAGCAGCGATTTAGCTCAGCCCCAGCATTTT. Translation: CASSDLAQPQHF.

CDR3 coding DNA: TGCAGTGCTAGTGGTTCGGGTCGCACAGATACGCAGTATTTT. Translation gives CSASGSGRTDTQYF. The chain couples TRBV20-1 to TRBJ2-3, with D unclear. V was trimmed by 3 bases and J by 1 base, leaving 11 bases between them. This CDR3 comprises 14 residues. Per germline, CDR1 DFQATT and CDR2 SNEGSKA (reference sequence).

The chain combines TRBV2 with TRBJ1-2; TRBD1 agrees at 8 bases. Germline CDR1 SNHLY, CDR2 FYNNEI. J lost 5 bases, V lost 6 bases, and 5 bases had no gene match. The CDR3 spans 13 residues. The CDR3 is CASSRGQEYGYTF. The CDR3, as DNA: TGTGCCAGCAGCCGGGGACAGGAGTATGGCTACACCTTC.

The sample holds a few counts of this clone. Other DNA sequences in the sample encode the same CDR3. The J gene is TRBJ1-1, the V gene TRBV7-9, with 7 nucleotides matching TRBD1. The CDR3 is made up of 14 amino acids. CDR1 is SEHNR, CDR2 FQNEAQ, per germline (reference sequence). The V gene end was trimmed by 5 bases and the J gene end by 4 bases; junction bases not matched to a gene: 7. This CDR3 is CASSLHRGGTEAFF. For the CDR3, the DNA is TGTGCCAGCAGCCTCCACAGGGGCGGCACTGAAGCTTTCTTT.

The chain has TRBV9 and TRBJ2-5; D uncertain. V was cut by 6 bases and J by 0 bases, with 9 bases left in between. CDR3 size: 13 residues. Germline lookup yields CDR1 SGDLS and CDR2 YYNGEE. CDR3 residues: CASNRAHQETQYF. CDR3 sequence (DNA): TGTGCCAGCAATCGAGCGCACCAAGAGACCCAGTACTTC.

The CDR3 nucleotides read TGTGCCGGGGAACCCCGGGACAACTCCTACGAGCAGTACTTC. Translated, it gives CAGEPRDNSYEQYF. The J gene is TRBJ2-7, the V gene TRBV6-6; tentative D call: TRBD1 (6 bases). The V end lost 11 bases, the J end lost 0 bases, and 17 bases lay between the germline ends. The length of the CDR3 is 14 residues. Per the germline V gene, CDR1 is MNHNY and CDR2 is SVGAGI (reference sequence).

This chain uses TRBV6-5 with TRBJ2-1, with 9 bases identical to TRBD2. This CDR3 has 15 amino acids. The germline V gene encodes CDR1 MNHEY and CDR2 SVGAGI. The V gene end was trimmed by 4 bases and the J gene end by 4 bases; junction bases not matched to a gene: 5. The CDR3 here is CASSLVAGEYNEQFF. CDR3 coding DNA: TGTGCCAGCAGTTTGGTAGCGGGAGAGTACAATGAGCAGTTCTTC.

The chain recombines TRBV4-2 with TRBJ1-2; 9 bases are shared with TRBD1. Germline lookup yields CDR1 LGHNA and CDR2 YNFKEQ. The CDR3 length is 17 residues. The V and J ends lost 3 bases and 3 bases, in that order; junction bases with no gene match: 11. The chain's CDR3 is CASSQGDRVPFHYGYTF. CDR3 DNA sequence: TGTGCCAGCAGCCAGGGGGACAGGGTCCCTTTTCACTATGGCTACACCTTC.

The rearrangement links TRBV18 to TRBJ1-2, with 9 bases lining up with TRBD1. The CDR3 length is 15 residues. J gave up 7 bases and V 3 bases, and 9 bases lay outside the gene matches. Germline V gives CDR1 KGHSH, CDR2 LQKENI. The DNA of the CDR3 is TGTGCCAGCTCACCCGCCGGGACAGGGCTCGGTGGCTACACCTTC. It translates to CASSPAGTGLGGYTF.

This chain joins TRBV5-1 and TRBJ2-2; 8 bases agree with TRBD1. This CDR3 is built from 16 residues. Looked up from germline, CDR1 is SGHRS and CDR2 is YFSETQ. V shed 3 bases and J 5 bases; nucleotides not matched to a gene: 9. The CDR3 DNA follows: TGCGCCAGCAGCTCGGGACAGGCGATAGGTACCGGGGAGCTGTTTTTT. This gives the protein CASSSGQAIGTGELFF.

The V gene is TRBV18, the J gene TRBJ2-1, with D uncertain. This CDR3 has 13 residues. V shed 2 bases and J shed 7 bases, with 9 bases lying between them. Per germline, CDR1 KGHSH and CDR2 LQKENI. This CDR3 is CASSPILLNEQFF. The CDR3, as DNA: TGTGCCAGCTCACCAATCCTTTTGAATGAGCAGTTCTTC.

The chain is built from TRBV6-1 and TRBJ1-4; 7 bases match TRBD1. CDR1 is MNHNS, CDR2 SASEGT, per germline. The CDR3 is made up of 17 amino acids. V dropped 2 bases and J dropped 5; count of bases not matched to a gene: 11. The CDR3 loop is CASSELGGTALNEKLFF. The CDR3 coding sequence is TGTGCCAGCAGTGAACTAGGCGGGACAGCTCTAAATGAAAAACTGTTTTTT.